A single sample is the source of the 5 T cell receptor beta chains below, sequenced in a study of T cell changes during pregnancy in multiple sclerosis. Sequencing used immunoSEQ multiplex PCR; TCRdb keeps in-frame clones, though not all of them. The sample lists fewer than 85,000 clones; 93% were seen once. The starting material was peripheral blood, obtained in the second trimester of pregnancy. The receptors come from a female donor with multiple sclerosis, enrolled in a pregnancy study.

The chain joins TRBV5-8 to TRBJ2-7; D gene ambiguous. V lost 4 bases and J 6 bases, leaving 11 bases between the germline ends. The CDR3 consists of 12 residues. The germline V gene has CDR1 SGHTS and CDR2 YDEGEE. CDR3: CASSPTKSEQYF. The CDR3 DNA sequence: TGTGCCAGCAGCCCTACTAAGTCCGAGCAGTACTTC.

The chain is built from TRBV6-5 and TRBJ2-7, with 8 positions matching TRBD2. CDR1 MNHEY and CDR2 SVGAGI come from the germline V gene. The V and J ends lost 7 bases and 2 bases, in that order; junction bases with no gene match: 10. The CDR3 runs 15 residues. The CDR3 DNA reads TGTGCCAGCACCCTACTGGCGGGGGGACCCTACGAGCAGTACTTC. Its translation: CASTLLAGGPYEQYF.

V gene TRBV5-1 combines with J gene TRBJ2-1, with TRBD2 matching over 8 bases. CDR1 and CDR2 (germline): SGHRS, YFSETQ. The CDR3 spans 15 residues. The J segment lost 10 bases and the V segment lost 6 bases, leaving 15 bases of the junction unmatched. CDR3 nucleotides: TGCGCCAGCAATGTCGGGACTAGGTCTGAGGAGGAGCAGTTCTTC. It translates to CASNVGTRSEEEQFF.

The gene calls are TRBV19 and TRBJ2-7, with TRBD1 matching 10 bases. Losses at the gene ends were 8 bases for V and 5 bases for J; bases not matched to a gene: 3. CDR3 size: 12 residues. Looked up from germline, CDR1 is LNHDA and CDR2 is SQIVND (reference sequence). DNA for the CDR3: TGTGCCAGTCGACAGGGGGCCGACGAGCAGTACTTC. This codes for CASRQGADEQYF.

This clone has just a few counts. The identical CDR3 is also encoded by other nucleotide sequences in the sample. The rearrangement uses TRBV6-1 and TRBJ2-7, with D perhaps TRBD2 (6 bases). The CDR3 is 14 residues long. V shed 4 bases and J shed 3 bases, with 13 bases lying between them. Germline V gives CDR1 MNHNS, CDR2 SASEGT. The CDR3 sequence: CASSGRDSSYEQYF. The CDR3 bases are TGTGCCAGCAGTGGCCGGGACTCGAGCTACGAGCAGTACTTC.